A single sample is the source of the 3 T cell receptor beta chains below, sequenced in a study of OX40 agonist ivuxolimab in advanced cancers. The method was immunoSEQ multiplex PCR; TCRdb's version includes in-frame clones alone and lacks a portion of them. Of approximately 76,000 clones listed, 80% to 95% are singletons. The sequenced sample was CD4+ or CD8+ T cells sorted from blood, obtained in a trial of the OX40 agonist ivuxolimab. All receptors come from an adult with an advanced solid tumor such as melanoma, head and neck, liver or kidney cancer.

This clone was counted only a few times. This chain links TRBV25-1 with TRBJ1-1, with D possibly being TRBD1 (5 bases). V was shortened by 9 bases and J by 2 bases, with 10 bases between the two germline ends. The germline gives CDR1 MGHDK, CDR2 SYGVNS. The CDR3 extends over 12 amino acids. CDR3 nucleotide sequence: TGTGCCAGTGGGACCTTTAACACTGAAGCTTTCTTT. It translates to CASGTFNTEAFF.

The chain combines TRBV19 with TRBJ1-1; possibly TRBD1 for D (5 bases). This CDR3 is built from 15 residues. Germline V gene data show CDR1 as LNHDA and CDR2 as SQIVND (reference sequence). Trimming left V 5 bases short and J 5 bases short, with 18 bases between. In DNA form, the CDR3 reads TGTGCCAGTAGTTGGGGGTTGGCCGGGGGAACTGAAGCTTTCTTT. This codes for CASSWGLAGGTEAFF.

The chain carries TRBV19 and TRBJ1-3; 7 bases are shared with TRBD1. The V segment lost 4 bases and the J segment 0 bases; nucleotides outside the gene matches: 9. Germline CDR1 is LNHDA and CDR2 is SQIVND (reference sequence). The CDR3 runs to 17 residues. The CDR3 region has the DNA TGTGCCAGTAGTAACAGGGGCCAGGCCCTCTCTGGAAACACCATATATTTT. This translates into CASSNRGQALSGNTIYF.